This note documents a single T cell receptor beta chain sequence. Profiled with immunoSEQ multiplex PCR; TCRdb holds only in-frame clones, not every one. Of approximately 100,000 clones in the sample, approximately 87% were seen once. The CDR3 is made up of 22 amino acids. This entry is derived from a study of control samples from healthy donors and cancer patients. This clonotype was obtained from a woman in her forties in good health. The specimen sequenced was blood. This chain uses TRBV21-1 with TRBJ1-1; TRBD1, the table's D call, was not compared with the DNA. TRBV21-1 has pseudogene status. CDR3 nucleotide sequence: TGTGCCAGGGCAGGGGACAGGGGACCCCCAACAACGAACTTGGAGAGAGTCACTGAAGCTTTCTTT. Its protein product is CARAGDRGPPTTNLERVTEAFF.